Listed below are T cell receptor beta chains from one sample, sequenced in a study of cytomegalovirus exposure and HLA in healthy donors. Produced via immunoSEQ multiplex PCR; TCRdb's table is partial and in-frame only. The profile shows roughly 80,000 clones, 85% to 95% of them singletons. Sequenced input: PBMCs. The receptors here all came from a man younger than 35 in good health and CMV-seronegative. CDR3s include the opening cysteine and the closing phenylalanine or tryptophan. A D gene is named only where the DNA matches it firmly. Clone size is stated in some rows and not others, as once, few, many or a class when expanded.

abundance | j_gene | v_gene | d_gene | CDR3nt | CDR3aa
- | TRBJ1-1 | TRBV14 | TRBD1 | TGTGCCAGCAGTCCTATTTCAGGACAGGGGAGTTCTGAAGCTTTCTTT | CASSPISGQGSSEAFF
- | TRBJ2-2 | TRBV6-6 | - | TGTGCCAGCAGTTACTCGGTCGGGTCATGGGAGCTGTTTTTT | CASSYSVGSWELFF
- | TRBJ1-2 | TRBV29-1 | - | TGCAGCGTTTTCAGGGGAGGCTACACCTTC | CSVFRGGYTF
- | TRBJ2-7 | TRBV27 | TRBD1 | TGTGCCAGCAGTTTATCTGTAGGGGACAGGGTCGGCTACGAGCAGTACTTC | CASSLSVGDRVGYEQYF
- | TRBJ1-1 | TRBV12-2 | - | TGTGCAAGTCGCTTAGTGGCCCAGAACACTGAAGCTTTCTTT | CASRLVAQNTEAFF
once | TRBJ1-1 | TRBV2 | - | TGTGCCAGCAGGCCTGGACAGCCTAACACTGAAGCTTTCTTT | CASRPGQPNTEAFF
- | TRBJ1-4 | TRBV4-2 | - | TGTGCCAGCAGCCAAGACGGGGGTACGGAGAAACTGTTTTTT | CASSQDGGTEKLFF
- | TRBJ1-4 | TRBV7-2 | - | TGTGCCAGCACCTTGGGGGGGCTGACTAATGAAAAACTGTTTTTT | CASTLGGLTNEKLFF
- | TRBJ2-2 | TRBV5-1 | TRBD1 | TGCGCCAGCAGCTCGGACAGGGGGTACGCCGGGGAGCTGTTTTTT | CASSSDRGYAGELFF
- | TRBJ2-5 | TRBV18 | - | TGTGCCAGCTCACCAGGGGCAGGCCAGTACTTC | CASSPGAGQYF
- | TRBJ2-7 | TRBV5-6 | - | TGTGCCAGCAGCTTGGGTTGGCAAGCCTACGAGCAGTACTTC | CASSLGWQAYEQYF
- | TRBJ1-2 | TRBV5-1 | TRBD1 | TGCGCCAGCAGCTTGGGATCCACAGGGGCCGGTAACTATGGCTACACCTTC | CASSLGSTGAGNYGYTF
- | TRBJ2-7 | TRBV28 | - | TGTGCCAGCAGTCTAACGCCCGGTGAGGGAGCCGAGCAGTACTTC | CASSLTPGEGAEQYF
- | TRBJ2-5 | TRBV4-1 | - | TGCGCCAGCAGCCAAGACTGGCTAACGGGGACCCAGTACTTC | CASSQDWLTGTQYF
- | TRBJ2-7 | TRBV27 | - | TGTGCCAGCAGTTTAACAGGGACCTACGAGCAGTACTTC | CASSLTGTYEQYF
once | TRBJ1-5 | TRBV5-1 | TRBD1 | TGCGCCAGCAGCTTACAGGGGAGTAGCAATCAGCCCCAGCATTTT | CASSLQGSSNQPQHF
- | TRBJ2-5 | TRBV11-3 | - | TGTGCCAGCAGCTTAGTTTTTAGCTCGCAAGAGACCCAGTACTTC | CASSLVFSSQETQYF
- | TRBJ1-5 | TRBV19 | - | TGTGCCAGTAGTACCGACAGGTATGGCCAGCCCCAGCATTTT | CASSTDRYGQPQHF
- | TRBJ2-7 | TRBV13 | TRBD1 | TGTGCCAGCAGCTTAATGTCAGGGGGAAGGGGTGAGCAGTACTTC | CASSLMSGGRGEQYF
- | TRBJ2-2 | TRBV7-3 | TRBD2 | TGTGCCAGCAGCTTAGGAACGGGACTAGCGGTCGGGGAGCTGTTTTTT | CASSLGTGLAVGELFF
- | TRBJ1-2 | TRBV6-1 | - | TGTGCCACCAGCCGTGAGCGACTCTATGGCTATGGCACCTTC | CATSRERLYGYGTF
- | TRBJ2-3 | TRBV19 | - | TGTGCCAGTAGTATAGGGGGGGGGCCTGGAGATACGCAGTATTTT | CASSIGGGPGDTQYF
- | TRBJ1-6 | TRBV19 | - | TGTGCCAGTAGTATTAACCAGGGGTATATGGGTTCACCCCTCCACTTT | CASSINQGYMGSPLHF
- | TRBJ2-1 | TRBV13 | - | TGTGCCAGCAGCCTCCAGGGGTACAATGAGCAGTTCTTC | CASSLQGYNEQFF
- | TRBJ2-5 | TRBV12-5 | TRBD1 | TGTGCTAGTGGTTTGGTCGGGACAGGCGGGGAGACCCAGTACTTC | CASGLVGTGGETQYF
- | TRBJ2-7 | TRBV10-2 | - | TGCGCCAGCACTGGGGGACACCCATACGAGCAGTACTTC | CASTGGHPYEQYF
once | TRBJ1-1 | TRBV6-6 | TRBD1 | TGTGCCAGCGTCCCAGGGGGCACTGAAGCTTTCTTT | CASVPGGTEAFF
- | TRBJ2-1 | TRBV5-1 | TRBD2 | TGCGCCAGCAGCTCCGGGACTAGCGTGGCCAATGAGCAGTTCTTC | CASSSGTSVANEQFF
- | TRBJ1-4 | TRBV5-1 | TRBD1 | TGCGCCAGCAGCTTGGCCGGAGGGGGCGCCGTATCGGGAAAACTGTTTTTT | CASSLAGGGAVSGKLFF
- | TRBJ2-3 | TRBV15 | TRBD2 | TGTGCCACCAGCGGGGGGGTGGAAGCAGATACGCAGTATTTT | CATSGGVEADTQYF
- | TRBJ2-2 | TRBV6-1 | TRBD2 | TGTGCCAGCAGTAGCGGGAGGGCCAGGGGCGGGGAGCTGTTTTTT | CASSSGRARGGELFF
- | TRBJ1-1 | TRBV2 | - | TGTGCCAGCAGTGAAGCCCTCCGAGGGTACACTGAAGCTTTCTTT | CASSEALRGYTEAFF
- | TRBJ2-2 | TRBV27 | - | TGTGCCAGCAGACCCCTTCTTGGCCACGGGACCGGGGAGCTGTTTTTT | CASRPLLGHGTGELFF
- | TRBJ2-7 | TRBV29-1 | - | TGCAGCGTTGTAGAGTCCCTCTACGAGCAGTACTTC | CSVVESLYEQYF
- | TRBJ1-4 | TRBV6-6 | - | TGTGCCAGCCGGGAGGTTGAAAAACTGTTTTTT | CASREVEKLFF
- | TRBJ1-4 | TRBV5-4 | - | TGTGCCAGCAGCCTGAGGGCTAATGAAAAACTGTTTTTT | CASSLRANEKLFF
- | TRBJ2-7 | TRBV18 | TRBD1 | TGTGCCAGCTCTCGCGACAGGGGAACCTCCTACGAGCAGTACTTC | CASSRDRGTSYEQYF
- | TRBJ2-5 | TRBV4-2 | TRBD2 | TGTGCCAGCAGCCAAGAGTTCGCGGGGGGGCCTCAAGAGACCCAGTACTTC | CASSQEFAGGPQETQYF
- | TRBJ2-1 | TRBV11-3 | - | TGTGCCAGCAGCCCCCGGTCCCTCCCTTTGCGGAATGAGCAGTTCTTC | CASSPRSLPLRNEQFF
- | TRBJ2-7 | TRBV11-2 | - | TGTGCCAGCAGCTCCCCTTCGGACAGCCTCAACTCGTACGAGCAGTACTTC | CASSSPSDSLNSYEQYF
once | TRBJ2-7 | TRBV11-1 | - | TGTGCCAGCAGACTAGGGACATCGAGCTCCTACGAGCAGTACTTC | CASRLGTSSSYEQYF
- | TRBJ2-7 | TRBV7-9 | - | TGTGCCAGCAGCAAGGGGGTAATATCCTACGAGCAGTACTTC | CASSKGVISYEQYF
- | TRBJ2-3 | TRBV5-1 | TRBD2 | TGCGCCAGCAGCTCGATTAGCGGGGGGGTTCATGATACGCAGTATTTT | CASSSISGGVHDTQYF
- | TRBJ2-1 | TRBV4-1 | TRBD2 | TGCGCCAGCAGCCAAGATCCGCTTAGACTAGCGGGGGTAAATGAGCAGTTCTTC | CASSQDPLRLAGVNEQFF
- | TRBJ1-5 | TRBV19 | - | TGTGCCAGTAGTATAATGGAAACGACAATAAGGCCCCAGCATTTT | CASSIMETTIRPQHF
- | TRBJ2-1 | TRBV19 | TRBD1 | TGTGCCAGTAGTTTTACCCCGGGACAGGGTTTTTATGAGCAGTTCTTC | CASSFTPGQGFYEQFF
- | TRBJ2-2 | TRBV7-6 | - | TGTGCCAGCAGCCCGCGCGGCGGGGAACACACCGGGGAGCTGTTTTTT | CASSPRGGEHTGELFF
- | TRBJ1-1 | TRBV7-2 | - | TGTGCCAGCAGCTTATCAGTTAACACTGAAGCTTTCTTT | CASSLSVNTEAFF
- | TRBJ2-3 | TRBV4-1 | - | TGCGCCAGCAGCCAGAGGGCTGGGGAGAGGACAGATACGCAGTATTTT | CASSQRAGERTDTQYF
- | TRBJ2-1 | TRBV4-1 | TRBD2 | TGCGCCAGCAGCCAAGAGAGTACACTAGCGTACTACAATGAGCAGTTCTTC | CASSQESTLAYYNEQFF
few | TRBJ2-7 | TRBV29-1 | TRBD2 | TGCAGCACTTCGAGGGAGCGGGGTTACGAGCAGTACTTC | CSTSRERGYEQYF
- | TRBJ2-1 | TRBV7-2 | TRBD2 | TGTGCCAGCAGCTTAGTTCGGGGAGGGATAGACAATGAGCAGTTCTTC | CASSLVRGGIDNEQFF
- | TRBJ2-1 | TRBV7-6 | - | TGTGCCAGCAGCTTAGCCGACAATGAGCAGTTCTTC | CASSLADNEQFF
- | TRBJ2-7 | TRBV13 | - | TGTGCCAGCAGCTTAGGGCAGTACGAGCAGTACTTC | CASSLGQYEQYF
- | TRBJ1-2 | TRBV5-1 | - | TGCGCCAGCACCCTGACTTTCAGGGAAACTAACTATGGCTACACCTTC | CASTLTFRETNYGYTF